Included here is one T cell receptor (beta chain) sequence, with context. V lost 2 bases and J lost 4; bases outside the gene matches: 7. The germline V gene has CDR1 LGHDT and CDR2 YNNKEL (reference sequence). The CDR3 totals 16 residues. This sample was taken from a study of blood T cell repertoires in COVID-19. TCRdb's copy holds only in-frame clones and misses some; the assay was immunoSEQ multiplex PCR. The sample has about 220,000 clones, 70% to 90% seen once. This sequence originates from a man aged 25-45 years who had recovered from COVID-19. The sequencing input was peripheral blood. The rearrangement links TRBV3-1 (or the pseudogene TRBV3-2) to TRBJ2-1, with TRBD2 matching 8 bases. This CDR3 is CASSQPGLGEYNEQFF. In nucleotides, the CDR3 is TGTGCCAGCAGCCAACCGGGACTAGGGGAGTACAATGAGCAGTTCTTC.